A selection of T cell receptor beta chains follows, all from one sample in a study of tumor and adjacent non-tumor tissue in lung cancer. Each CDR3 protein is one row after TCRdb ran MiXCR on the multiplex PCR reads. The table lists 98,000 or so distinct CDR3 sequences, about 80% of them singletons. Specimen: distant non-tumor lung tissue. These receptors came from a man between 60 and 75 years old with small cell lung cancer. Both conserved end residues are part of each CDR3. The order of the fields is J gene, V gene, clone size, D gene, CDR3 DNA, CDR3 protein. The D gene is left open where the match is weak. Clone size is stated in some rows and not others, as once, few, many or a class when expanded.

TRBJ2-5 TRBV5-1 many . TGCGCCAGCAGCATACAAGAGACCCAGTACTTC CASSIQETQYF
TRBJ2-5 TRBV29-1 many . TGCAGCGTTCCAAGCTGGGGCGAGGGCGAGACCCAGTACTTC CSVPSWGEGETQYF
TRBJ2-5 TRBV6-1 . . TGTGCCAGCTGGCGCGGGCAAGAGGCCCAGCACTTC CASWRGQEAQHF
TRBJ2-3 TRBV11-2 . . TGTGCAAGCAGCTCCGGATGGATTGCGAGACATACGCAGTATTTT CASSSGWIARHTQYF
TRBJ1-2 TRBV20-1 many . TGCAGTGCTGCGACGGCGAACTATGGCTACACCTTC CSAATANYGYTF
TRBJ2-3 TRBV5-5 . . TGTGCCAGCAGCTTAGAGGACCCTAGCACAGATACGCAGTTTTTT CASSLEDPSTDTQFF
TRBJ2-1 TRBV5-1 once TRBD2 TGCGCCAGCAGCTTTTTCGCGGGAGTCGCCTTGGGGGAGCAGTCCTTC CASSFFAGVALGEQSF
TRBJ2-1 TRBV11-2 . . TGTGCCAGCAGCTTACAGGGTTCCTACAGCGAGCAGTTTTTC CASSLQGSYSEQFF
TRBJ2-3 TRBV20-1 . . TGCAGTGCTAGAGTTGGCACGGGGAGACTAACGGACATTAGCACAGATACGCAGTATTTT CSARVGTGRLTDISTDTQYF
TRBJ2-7 TRBV11-3 . TRBD2 TGTGCCATCAGCTTTAGCGGGGGTAGCCCCACTGTCTACGAGCAGTACTTC CAISFSGGSPTVYEQYF
TRBJ2-1 TRBV11-2 . TRBD2 TGTGCCAGCAGCTTCAAGCGGGAGTACGGTGAGCAGTTCTTC CASSFKREYGEQFF
TRBJ1-4 TRBV11-2 . . TGTGCCTGCAACCCTAATGAAAAACTGTTTTTT CACNPNEKLFF
TRBJ2-1 TRBV9 . . TGTGCCAGCAGCGTAGATCCCAGCAACTACAATGAGCAGTTCTTC CASSVDPSNYNEQFF
TRBJ2-1 TRBV6-2/TRBV6-3 once . TGTGCCAGCAGTACCGCTCCTAAGAATGAGCAGATCTTC CASSTAPKNEQIF
TRBJ2-1 TRBV6-1 . . TGTGCCAACAGTGAACTGTACAGGCGAACCTGGGATGAGCAGTTCTTC CANSELYRRTWDEQFF
TRBJ2-3 TRBV4-1 . . TGCGCCAGCAGCCAGCAGGTTCGGGATATGCAGTGTTTT CASSQQVRDMQCF
TRBJ1-5 TRBV29-1 . . TGCAGCGTTGGGGGCAGAGATCAGCCCCAGCATTTT CSVGGRDQPQHF
TRBJ2-1 TRBV20-1 . . TGCAATGCTAGAGGGATCAGCGGATACAATGGGCAGTTCTTC CNARGISGYNGQFF
TRBJ2-2 TRBV12-3/TRBV12-4 . TRBD1 TGCGTCAGCAGTTTCTCTGGGACAGACACCCGGGAGCTGTTTTTT CVSSFSGTDTRELFF
TRBJ2-2 TRBV20-1 . . TGCAGCGCTGTTCGCGGGGACTCCGACACCGGGGAGCTGTTTTTT CSAVRGDSDTGELFF
TRBJ2-1 TRBV5-4 . . TGTATCAGCAGCCTCGGACCCGGCTACTACAATGAGCAGTTCTTC CISSLGPGYYNEQFF
TRBJ2-6 TRBV18 . . TGTGCCAGCTCACCAGGAACCTCTAGGGCCAACGTCCTGACTTTC CASSPGTSRANVLTF
TRBJ2-6 TRBV12-3/TRBV12-4 . . TGTGCCAGCAGTCCCTTCATAAACTCTAGGGCCAACGTCCTGACTTTC CASSPFINSRANVLTF
TRBJ2-7 TRBV11-2 . TRBD2 TGTGCCAGCATCTTAGAGTACGGGGGGGAACAGTACTTC CASILEYGGEQYF
TRBJ2-7 TRBV6-2/TRBV6-3 . TRBD2 TGTGCCAGCAGGATAGCGGGAGTCCCTATGGGGCAGTACTTC CASRIAGVPMGQYF
TRBJ1-5 TRBV2 . . TGTGCCAGCACCAGGACAGTAGATAGCAATCAGCCCCAGCATTTT CASTRTVDSNQPQHF
TRBJ2-2 TRBV29-1 . . . CSVLVAGGASTGELFF
TRBJ2-3 TRBV5-5 . TRBD2 TGTGCCGGCAGCTTCTCTAGCGGGAGCCAAGATACGCAGTATTTT CAGSFSSGSQDTQYF
TRBJ1-6 TRBV13 . . TGTACCAGCAGCCAAAACGACGGAAGCTCCTATAATTCACACATCCACTTT CTSSQNDGSSYNSHIHF
TRBJ2-1 TRBV11-2 . . TGTGCCAGCCAGAAGGGGCAGGGCAACAAGGAGCAGTTTTTC CASQKGQGNKEQFF
TRBJ2-7 TRBV6-1 . . TGTGTAAGCAGTGTCGGACAGCTCTACGAGCAGTACTTC CVSSVGQLYEQYF
TRBJ2-1 TRBV24-1 many TRBD2 TGTGCCACCAGTGACCCTAGCGGGAGTGGGAATGAGCAGTTCTTC CATSDPSGSGNEQFF
TRBJ1-1 TRBV20-1 many TRBD1 TGCAGTGCAGGTGGGACAGGGAAGGCCACTGAAGCTTTCTTT CSAGGTGKATEAFF
TRBJ1-6 TRBV6-5 . . TGTGCCAGCAGAGGCAGGGATAATTCACCCCTCTACTTT CASRGRDNSPLYF
TRBJ2-7 TRBV29-1 . . TGTAGCCTTGACGATTCGGGGACTCCGCCCTACGAGCAGTACTTC CSLDDSGTPPYEQYF
TRBJ2-7 TRBV11-3 . . TGTGCCAGCAGCTCCGGCGATCACGATCAGTACTTC CASSSGDHDQYF
TRBJ2-1 TRBV7-3 . . TGTGCCAGCAGCTTAACGATCGGTTCTGCGATGTTCTTC CASSLTIGSAMFF
TRBJ2-1 TRBV12-3/TRBV12-4 once . TGTGCAAGCAGTTCCGAGACAGAGCACAAAGAGCAGTTCTTC CASSSETEHKEQFF
TRBJ1-5 TRBV29-1 . TRBD1 TGCAGCGTTGGAGGGACAGGGAATCAGCTCCAGCATTTT CSVGGTGNQLQHF
TRBJ2-6 TRBV4-2 . . TGTGCCGGCAGCCAAGAACCCGTGTCTGGGGCCAACGTCCTGACTTTC CAGSQEPVSGANVLTF
TRBJ2-3 TRBV11-2 . . TGTGCCAGCAGCCCAGGGTTGTCAGGAGATACGCAATATTTT CASSPGLSGDTQYF
TRBJ2-1 TRBV11-2 . . TGTGCCGGCAGCCTAGAAAATAGTGGGTACAATAAGCAGTTCTTC CAGSLENSGYNKQFF
TRBJ1-6 TRBV6-5 . TRBD1 TGTGCCAGCATGCGCGATCGGACAGGGAAGTCTTCACCCTTCCACTTT CASMRDRTGKSSPFHF
TRBJ2-1 TRBV11-2 . TRBD2 TGTACCAGCAGCCTAGGACTAGCTGGCGCCTACCCTGAGCAGTTCTTC CTSSLGLAGAYPEQFF
TRBJ2-7 TRBV4-2 . . TGTGCCAGCAGCCAAGGGGTAGCGGATTACGAGCAGTACTTC CASSQGVADYEQYF
TRBJ2-2 TRBV4-1 . . TGCGCCAACAGCAGAAGTGGGGCCTATACCGGGGAGCTGTTGTTT CANSRSGAYTGELLF
TRBJ2-5 TRBV20-1 . TRBD2 TGCAGTGCTATACTAGCGGAAGGAGAGACCCAGTACTTC CSAILAEGETQYF
TRBJ1-1 TRBV30 . . TGTGCCTGGAGTCACCCGGACGGTTACACTGAAGCTTTCTTT CAWSHPDGYTEAFF
TRBJ2-2 TRBV11-1 . . TGTGCCAGCAACTTAGGACAACAACAACTAGCCGGGGAGCTGTTTTTT CASNLGQQQLAGELFF
TRBJ1-2 TRBV7-9 . . TGTGCCAGCAGCCAGAACAGGGTTGAGGGGTATGGCTACATCTTC CASSQNRVEGYGYIF
TRBJ2-3 TRBV5-1 . TRBD2 TGCGCCAGCAGCAGAGGTACTAGCGGGATCCGGCAGGGAGATACGCAGTATTTT CASSRGTSGIRQGDTQYF
TRBJ2-5 TRBV2 . TRBD2 TGTGCCAGCAGTGAATTTAGCGGGCAAGAGACCCCGTACTTC CASSEFSGQETPYF
TRBJ2-1 TRBV5-4 few TRBD2 TGTGCCAGCAGCTGGAGCCGGTCGACTAGCGGGAGGAATGAGCAGTTCTTC CASSWSRSTSGRNEQFF
TRBJ2-3 TRBV6-1 . . TGTACCAGCAGCTCCCTAGATGCGGGACTCTTGGGCTCGGAGCAGCAGTATTTT CTSSSLDAGLLGSEQQYF